These T cell receptor beta chains were read from a single sample in a study of T-cell memory formation after mild COVID-19. TCRdb passed the 5' RACE reads through MiXCR, listing each CDR3 protein once. The data show under 300,000 distinct CDR3 sequences, with around 8% seen just once and about 20% held by the top ten. The sequenced sample consisted of PBMCs or a T cell subset sorted from them (not recorded which). The source is a man aged 18 to 35 who had mild COVID-19 (a few samples of this study predate the infection). Cell type and time point are not known. Each CDR3 is given with its conserved first and last residue. A D gene is named only where the DNA matches it firmly. The size entry is marked missing in some rows and otherwise reads once, few, many or a size class.

D gene	V gene	J gene	clone size	CDR3 protein	CDR3 DNA
NA	TRBV12-3/TRBV12-4	TRBJ1-5	few	CASSRYNQPQHF	TGTGCCAGCAGTCGATATAATCAGCCCCAGCATTTT
NA	TRBV20-1	TRBJ2-1	NA	CSFGRGAFYNEQFF	TGCAGCTTCGGACGGGGGGCGTTCTACAATGAGCAGTTCTTC
NA	TRBV9	TRBJ2-3	many	CASSVATGEADTQYF	TGTGCCAGCAGCGTAGCAACAGGGGAGGCAGATACGCAGTATTTT
NA	TRBV6-1	TRBJ1-4	NA	CASSWSTNEKLFF	TGTGCCAGCAGTTGGAGTACTAATGAAAAACTGTTTTTT
NA	TRBV5-5	TRBJ1-1	NA	CASSFGSLGEAFF	TGTGCCAGCAGCTTCGGGAGCCTGGGTGAAGCTTTCTTT
TRBD1	TRBV13	TRBJ1-6	many	CASSPGQGLGSPLHF	TGTGCCAGCAGCCCGGGACAGGGACTGGGATCACCCCTCCACTTT
NA	TRBV7-9	TRBJ2-1	NA	CASSLDHTEQSYNEQFF	TGTGCCAGCAGCTTGGATCATACTGAACAGTCCTACAATGAGCAGTTCTTC
NA	TRBV18	TRBJ1-1	NA	CASSDGGGLTEAFF	TGTGCCAGCTCCGATGGAGGGGGGCTAACTGAAGCTTTCTTT
NA	TRBV5-1	TRBJ2-7	NA	CASRLSTYEQYF	TGCGCCAGCAGATTGTCGACCTACGAGCAGTACTTC
NA	TRBV7-3	TRBJ2-1	many	CASSPSGNEQFF	TGTGCCAGCTCACCATCAGGGAATGAGCAGTTCTTC
NA	TRBV3-1	TRBJ2-3	many	CASSQGGMSADTQYF	TGTGCCAGCAGCCAAGGGGGGATGTCGGCAGATACGCAGTATTTT
NA	TRBV18	TRBJ1-5	NA	CASSPETFNQPQHF	TGTGCCAGCTCACCGGAGACTTTCAATCAGCCCCAGCATTTT
TRBD1	TRBV7-2	TRBJ1-1	NA	CASSPSSGGSGTEAFF	TGTGCCAGCAGCCCGAGTTCAGGGGGCTCTGGCACTGAAGCTTTCTTT
NA	TRBV7-9	TRBJ2-3	few	CASSRPGSSTDTQYF	TGTGCCAGCAGCCGCCCGGGCAGTAGCACAGATACGCAGTATTTT
TRBD1	TRBV27	TRBJ2-2	NA	CASSSDRTNTGELFF	TGTGCCAGCAGTTCGGACAGGACCAACACCGGGGAGCTGTTTTTT
TRBD2	TRBV7-3	TRBJ2-7	few	CASSPTSGSYEQYF	TGTGCCAGCAGCCCGACTAGCGGGTCCTACGAGCAGTACTTC
NA	TRBV19	TRBJ1-5	few	CASTSPRGGVGQPQHF	TGTGCCAGTACCTCCCCGAGGGGAGGGGTAGGTCAGCCCCAGCATTTT
TRBD1	TRBV20-1	TRBJ2-3	few	CSARTGGWTDTQYF	TGCAGTGCTAGAACAGGGGGTTGGACAGATACGCAGTATTTT
NA	TRBV7-7	TRBJ2-2	many	CASTPSVAGANTGELFF	TGTGCCAGCACCCCATCAGTGGCAGGGGCGAACACCGGGGAGCTGTTTTTT
NA	TRBV6-5	TRBJ2-1	NA	CASSYSKGGREQFF	TGTGCCAGCAGTTACTCGAAGGGGGGGCGTGAGCAGTTCTTC
NA	TRBV20-1	TRBJ2-3	few	CSAPPAGNPTDTQYF	TGCAGTGCCCCCCCGGCAGGAAACCCCACAGATACGCAGTATTTT
NA	TRBV2	TRBJ2-2	NA	CASSEGLGTTGELFF	TGTGCCAGCAGTGAAGGGTTAGGGACTACCGGGGAGCTGTTTTTT
TRBD1	TRBV7-3	TRBJ2-1	many	CASSGTAYNEQFF	TGTGCCAGCAGCGGGACAGCCTACAATGAGCAGTTCTTC
NA	TRBV30	TRBJ1-1	NA	CACLDSERTEAFF	TGTGCCTGCTTGGACTCGGAGAGGACTGAAGCTTTCTTT
NA	TRBV3-1	TRBJ2-1	many	CASSHRTANSYNEQFF	TGTGCCAGCAGCCACCGGACTGCGAACTCCTACAATGAGCAGTTCTTC
NA	TRBV7-2	TRBJ1-6	NA	CASSLGQGKGSYNSPLHF	TGTGCCAGCAGCTTAGGGCAGGGGAAGGGCTCCTATAATTCACCCCTCCACTTT
NA	TRBV9	TRBJ1-1	NA	CASSGTFLGRRNTEAFF	TGTGCCAGCAGCGGGACGTTTTTGGGCAGGAGGAACACTGAAGCTTTCTTT
TRBD1	TRBV6-1	TRBJ2-7	NA	CASRHTGTGVFYEQYF	TGTGCCAGCAGACATACCGGGACAGGGGTATTCTACGAGCAGTACTTC
NA	TRBV14	TRBJ2-3	NA	CASSQLGGGKTDTQYF	TGTGCCAGCAGCCAGCTCGGGGGTGGGAAGACAGATACGCAGTATTTT
TRBD2	TRBV7-2	TRBJ2-1	few	CASSPRGGGYNEQFF	TGTGCCAGCAGCCCACGGGGGGGAGGGTACAATGAGCAGTTCTTC
NA	TRBV7-2	TRBJ1-6	few	CASSRYSQSSYNSPLHF	TGTGCCAGCAGCCGCTACAGTCAGAGCTCCTATAATTCACCCCTCCACTTT